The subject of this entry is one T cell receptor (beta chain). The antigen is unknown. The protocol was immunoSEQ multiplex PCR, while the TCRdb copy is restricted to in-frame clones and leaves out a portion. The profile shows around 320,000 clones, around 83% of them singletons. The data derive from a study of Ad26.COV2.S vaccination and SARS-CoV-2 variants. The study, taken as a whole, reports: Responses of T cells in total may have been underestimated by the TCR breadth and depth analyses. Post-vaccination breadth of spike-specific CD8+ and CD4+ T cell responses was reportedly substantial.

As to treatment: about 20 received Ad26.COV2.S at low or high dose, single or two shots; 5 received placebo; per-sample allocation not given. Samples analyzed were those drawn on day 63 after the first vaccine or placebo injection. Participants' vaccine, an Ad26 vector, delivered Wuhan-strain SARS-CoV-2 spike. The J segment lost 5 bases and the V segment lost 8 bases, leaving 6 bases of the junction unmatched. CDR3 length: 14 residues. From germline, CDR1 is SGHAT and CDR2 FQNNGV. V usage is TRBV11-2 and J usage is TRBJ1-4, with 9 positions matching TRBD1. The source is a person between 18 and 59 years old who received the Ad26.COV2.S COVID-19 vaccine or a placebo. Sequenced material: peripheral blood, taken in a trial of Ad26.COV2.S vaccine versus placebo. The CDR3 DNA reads TGTGCCAGCGGGACAGGGTCTAAAAATGAAAAACTGTTTTTT. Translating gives CASGTGSKNEKLFF. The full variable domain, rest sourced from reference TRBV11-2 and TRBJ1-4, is EAGVAQSPRYKIIEKRQSVAFWCNPISGHATLYWYQQILGQGPKLLIQFQNNGVVDDSQLPKDRFSAERLKGVDSTLKIQPAKLEDSAVYLCASGTGSKNEKLFFGSGTQLSVL.